This T cell receptor (beta chain) was identified in a study of shared clonotypes between healthy human individuals. Study background: Contributing individuals were a couple of females and a few males aged 18 to 49. Whole-study findings and limits: As a rule, naive subsets had a larger estimated richness than memory subsets.

Data came from immunoSEQ multiplex PCR; TCRdb stores just in-frame clones and leaves some out. The table includes 2.3 million or so clones, 93% detected once. Note on this clone: Its target is unknown.

CDR1 and CDR2 from the germline V gene are LGHNA and YNFKEQ. The CDR3 is 16 amino acids. The J segment lost 4 bases and the V segment lost 1 base, leaving 6 bases of the junction unmatched. Donation came from healthy HIV-negative adults that had no recent acute infections or vaccinations. Sequenced material: naive CD4+ T cells from PBMCs. The subset here: CD45RA+ positively selected. The chain is built from TRBV4-2 and TRBJ1-3; 8 nucleotides match TRBD1. The sequence derives from a man younger than 35 in good health. Some clones in this sample may be carry-over from other donors' samples. The CDR3 protein is CASSQVLQGEGNTIYF. The CDR3 region has the DNA TGTGCCAGCAGCCAAGTGCTACAGGGGGAAGGAAACACCATATATTTT.